This entry is about one T cell receptor (beta chain). The sample belongs to a study of blood T cell repertoires in COVID-19. Study background: PBMCs, B-cell-depleted T cells, or T cells provided the cDNA or gDNA that made up the material.

Data came from immunoSEQ multiplex PCR; TCRdb stores just in-frame clones and leaves some out. The repertoire consists of some 110,000 clones, with around 84% occurring once and the leading ten covering 1.4% to 1.5%. Germline lookup yields CDR1 MDHEN and CDR2 SYDVKM. This CDR3 has 17 residues. V lost 3 bases to trimming and J lost 6 bases; unmatched junction nucleotides: 7. The genes are TRBV28 and TRBJ2-1; 14 nucleotides line up with TRBD2. The clonotype was recovered from a man aged 40-49 years with acute or convalescent COVID-19. The sequenced sample consisted of peripheral blood. CDR3 loop: CASSLGLAGVETNEQFF. CDR3 coding DNA: TGTGCCAGCAGTTTGGGACTAGCGGGAGTAGAGACCAATGAGCAGTTCTTC.